Listed here are 26 T cell receptor beta chains from one sample, sequenced in a study of CXCR3-negative and CXCR3-positive naive CD8 T cells. The TRB libraries of cDNA were built by UMI-labeled 5' RACE. After re-calling the 5' RACE reads, TCRdb lists one entry per CDR3 protein, DNA absent. The specimen's table records 45,000 to 70,000 distinct CDR3 sequences. Source material: memory CD8+ T cells from blood. The receptors originated from a human donor in good health. Some clones in this sample may be carry-over from other donors' samples.

The rearrangement joins TRBV5-5 to TRBJ2-1; TCRdb's assignment of TRBD2 cannot be checked, as there is no DNA. Germline CDR1 and CDR2: SGHKS and YYEKEE (reference sequence). This CDR3 contains 14 residues. CDR3: CASIPGAAANEQFF.

This clonotype is labeled medium-sized based on frequency. The chain links TRBV14 to TRBJ1-4; TCRdb's assignment of TRBD1 cannot be checked, as there is no DNA. This CDR3 has 15 residues. Germline CDR1 is SGHDN and CDR2 is FVKESK. CDR3 amino acids: CASSQEGRSNEKLFF. The full variable domain, with the rest looked up from reference TRBV14 and TRBJ1-4, is EAGVTQFPSHSVIEKGQTVTLRCDPISGHDNLYWYRRVMGKEIKFLLHFVKESKQDESGMPNNRFLAERTGGTYSTLKVQPAELEDSGVYFCASSQEGRSNEKLFFGSGTQLSVL.

The chain uses TRBV20-1 and TRBJ2-5. Looked up from germline, CDR1 is DFQATT and CDR2 is SNEGSKA (reference sequence). The CDR3 has 14 residues. The CDR3 sequence is CSARDLKGQETQYF.

The chain links TRBV12-3 or TRBV12-4 to TRBJ1-1; TCRdb indicates TRBD1, and absent DNA this call remains unverified. The CDR3 consists of 12 residues. The CDR3 region is CASSTGWTEAFF.

The chain carries TRBV2 and TRBJ2-2; the TCRdb D gene call, TRBD1, has no DNA to confirm it. The CDR3 runs to 14 residues. Germline-derived CDR1 and CDR2 are SNHLY and FYNNEI. The chain's CDR3 is CASSDQGFPGELFF.

The chain links TRBV7-9 to TRBJ2-3; the D call of TRBD1 rests on TCRdb alone, since no DNA is present to check it. CDR1 and CDR2 from the germline V gene are SEHNR and FQNEAQ (reference sequence). The CDR3 runs 15 residues. CDR3 sequence reads: CASSFTTGVTDTQYF.

The V gene is TRBV2, the J gene TRBJ1-1. Germline V gene lookup returns CDR1 SNHLY and CDR2 FYNNEI. The CDR3 extends over 13 amino acids. CDR3 sequence reads: CASSSAVATEAFF.

This chain connects TRBV6-1 to TRBJ1-1. The CDR3 totals 13 residues. Germline values: CDR1 MNHNS, CDR2 SASEGT. The CDR3 region is CASSESPNTEAFF.

This chain uses TRBV28 with TRBJ2-4. CDR3 length equals 16 residues. Germline V gene data show CDR1 as MDHEN and CDR2 as SYDVKM. The CDR3: CASSLSRGGVKDIQYF.

The chain couples TRBV15 to TRBJ2-2; the D gene TCRdb calls, TRBD1, cannot be checked with no DNA. The CDR3 is 15 amino acids. CDR1 LNHNV and CDR2 YYDKDF come from the germline V gene (reference sequence). The CDR3: CATSRGTGDTGELFF.

The chain combines TRBV12-5 with TRBJ2-1; the D gene TCRdb calls, TRBD1, cannot be checked with no DNA. Germline CDR1 reads LGHNT; CDR2 reads FRNRAP. This CDR3 spans 15 amino acids. The CDR3 region is CASGLPRPRDNEQFF. The whole variable domain, remainder taken from reference TRBV12-5 and TRBJ2-1, is DARVTQTPRHKVTEMGQEVTMRCQPILGHNTVFWYRQTMMQGLELLAYFRNRAPLDDSGMPKDRFSAEMPDATLATLKIQPSEPRDSAVYFCASGLPRPRDNEQFFGPGTRLTVL.

CDR3: CASSLSSFSYNEQFF. V usage is TRBV27 and J usage is TRBJ2-1. CDR1 MNHEY and CDR2 SMNVEV come from the germline V gene (reference sequence). The CDR3 runs to 15 residues.

The gene calls are TRBV7-7 and TRBJ2-7; there is no DNA to check the TCRdb D call of TRBD2. This CDR3 region has 13 residues. Germline V gene data show CDR1 as SSHAT and CDR2 as FNYEAQ (reference sequence). The CDR3 here is CASSLRQGYEQYF.

The chain links TRBV6-6 to TRBJ2-1; TCRdb gives TRBD2 as the D gene, but with no DNA this cannot be confirmed. The V gene's germline CDR1 is MNHNY and CDR2 SVGAGI (reference sequence). The CDR3 sequence is 21 residues long. The CDR3 sequence is CASSLQEAIMGLAGTYNEQFF.

V gene TRBV7-9 combines with J gene TRBJ2-3; the TCRdb call, TRBD2, lacks DNA for checking. Germline V gene sequence: CDR1 SEHNR, CDR2 FQNEAQ (reference sequence). This CDR3 has 17 residues. CDR3 loop: CASSLFLVLARSDTQYF.

V is TRBV29-1 and J is TRBJ1-4; TCRdb gives TRBD1 as the D gene, but with no DNA this cannot be confirmed. Germline-derived CDR1 and CDR2 are SQVTM and ANQGSEA. The CDR3 runs 14 residues. The CDR3 loop is CSAGTGGESEKLFF. The whole variable domain, filled in from reference TRBV29-1 and TRBJ1-4, reads SAVISQKPSRDICQRGTSLTIQCQVDSQVTMMFWYRQQPGQSLTLIATANQGSEATYESGFVIDKFPISRPNLTFSTLTVSNMSPEDSSIYLCSAGTGGESEKLFFGSGTQLSVL.

The chain is built from TRBV29-1 and TRBJ2-7. CDR1 SQVTM and CDR2 ANQGSEA come from the germline V gene. The CDR3 contains 11 residues. CDR3 residues: CSVQENYEQYF.

J is TRBJ2-5 and V is TRBV29-1. Looked up from germline, CDR1 is SQVTM and CDR2 is ANQGSEA. The CDR3 loop spans 13 amino acids. CDR3 sequence: CSVDYEEEETQYF.

The chain carries TRBV29-1 and TRBJ2-3. Germline CDR1 SQVTM, CDR2 ANQGSEA. The CDR3 sequence is 13 residues long. The CDR3 region is CSADRLLADTQYF.

This chain uses TRBV28 with TRBJ2-5; without DNA, the TCRdb call of TRBD2 cannot be checked. The CDR3 contains 16 residues. Germline CDR1 and CDR2: MDHEN and SYDVKM. The CDR3 spells CASSFRSGGDQETQYF.

The chain carries TRBV5-5 and TRBJ2-4. This CDR3 region has 17 residues. Germline values: CDR1 SGHKS, CDR2 YYEKEE (reference sequence). CDR3 in amino acids: CASSRSKRRLAKNIQYF.

The V gene is TRBV7-6, the J gene TRBJ2-2. The CDR3 is 13 amino acids. Germline CDR1 is SGHVS and CDR2 is FNYEAQ. CDR3 loop: CASSRGDTGELFF.

The J gene is TRBJ1-1, the V gene TRBV18; with no DNA, the TCRdb D assignment of TRBD1 cannot be verified. Germline values: CDR1 KGHSH, CDR2 LQKENI. The CDR3 runs 13 residues. This CDR3 reads CASSPRVSTEAFF.

CDR3 sequence: CASSLEPGQGGTDTQYF. This chain uses TRBV5-1 with TRBJ2-3; as DNA is missing, the TRBD1 call by TCRdb cannot be tested. There are 17 residues in the CDR3. CDR1 is SGHRS and CDR2 is YFSETQ in the germline V gene.

This rearrangement joins TRBV9 to TRBJ2-4; the D gene TCRdb calls, TRBD1, cannot be checked with no DNA. Germline-derived CDR1 and CDR2 are SGDLS and YYNGEE. CDR3 length: 13 amino acids. CDR3 protein: CASSEGTENIQYF.

CDR3: CASTPRDRGADEKLFF. The chain recombines TRBV12-3 or TRBV12-4 with TRBJ1-4; TCRdb indicates TRBD1, and absent DNA this call remains unverified. The CDR3 runs to 16 residues.